These 25 T cell receptor beta chains were all obtained from the same sample, sequenced in a study of T-cell reconstitution after alpha-beta-depleted transplantation in children. During its preparation, the TCRbeta library received unique molecular identifiers. Using its own MiXCR run on the PCR reads, TCRdb lists one record per CDR3 protein. The profile covers 90,000 to 130,000 distinct CDR3 sequences, with about 9.3% appearing a single time and less than 40% taken by the ten largest. The sequencing used PBMCs, collected before TCRalphabeta/CD19-depleted stem cell transplant. All receptors come from a boy under 10 years old with acute lymphoblastic leukemia, due to receive a stem cell transplant.

V gene TRBV3-1 combines with J gene TRBJ2-3, with D perhaps matching TRBD2 (5 bases). CDR3 size: 15 residues. The V end was cut by 8 bases, the J end by 2 bases, with 17 bases between. Germline assignment: CDR1 LGHDT and CDR2 YNNKEL (reference sequence). CDR3 sequence (DNA): TGTGCCAGCTCCCTGGCGGGCCACCACACAGATACGCAGTATTTT. This codes for CASSLAGHHTDTQYF.

The chain recombines TRBV20-1 with TRBJ2-7; no definite D call. This CDR3 is 11 amino acids long. Germline values: CDR1 DFQATT, CDR2 SNEGSKA (reference sequence). For the CDR3, the DNA is TGCACTACCACTCGGGTCGTCGAGCAGTACTTC. The encoded protein is CTTTRVVEQYF.

This chain joins TRBV15 and TRBJ1-4; possible D gene TRBD1, 6 bases. Germline CDR1 LNHNV, CDR2 YYDKDF (reference sequence). The CDR3 loop spans 14 amino acids. The V end was cut by 3 bases, the J end by 4 bases, with 9 bases between. The CDR3, as DNA: TGTGCCACCAGCAGCTACAGGGATAATGAAAAACTGTTTTTT. It is translated as CATSSYRDNEKLFF.

The rearrangement joins TRBV7-9 to TRBJ2-1; D remains unclear. Deletions cut 2 bases from V and 6 bases from J, with 8 bases between. The germline gives CDR1 SEHNR, CDR2 FQNEAQ (reference sequence). The CDR3 sequence is 13 residues long. The CDR3 nucleotides read TGTGCCAGCAGCTTACCCCCTAGCAATGAGCAGTTCTTC. Translated: CASSLPPSNEQFF.

This clonotype was seen many times. This chain connects TRBV5-5 to TRBJ2-2, with a weak D call TRBD1 (5 bases). The CDR3 runs to 15 residues. CDR1 SGHKS and CDR2 YYEKEE come from the germline V gene (reference sequence). The V and J ends lost 7 bases and 1 base respectively, with 14 bases between them. Here the CDR3 reads CASDNVQGNTGELFF. In nucleotides, the CDR3 is TGTGCCAGCGATAACGTGCAGGGGAACACCGGGGAGCTGTTTTTT.

This clonotype was counted only a few times. J is TRBJ2-7 and V is TRBV10-3; D possibly corresponds to TRBD1 (5 bases). Trimming left V 6 bases short and J 2 bases short, with 20 bases between. The germline gives CDR1 ENHRY, CDR2 SYGVKD. The CDR3 length is 16 residues. The CDR3 DNA follows: TGTGCCATCAGCGAGAGTTCACGACAGAAACCCTACGAGCAGTACTTC. Its translation is CAISESSRQKPYEQYF.

This chain uses TRBV20-1 with TRBJ1-2; TRBD1 matches at 10 bases. V lost 6 bases and J lost 5; bases outside the gene matches: 6. The CDR3 is 13 residues long. The germline V gene has CDR1 DFQATT and CDR2 SNEGSKA (reference sequence). DNA for the CDR3: TGCAGTGCCCGGGACAGGGGAGGATATGGCTACACCTTC. Encoded protein: CSARDRGGYGYTF.

This clonotype appeared a few times. The missing conserved phenylalanine or tryptophan at the end of this CDR3 makes a read error likely. The CDR3 DNA is TGTGCCAGCAGTTACAGTGACAGCCCAGCGACTGAAGCTTTCTGT. Translated: CASSYSDSPATEAFC. The rearrangement uses TRBV6-5 and TRBJ1-1; the D gene is possibly TRBD1 (5 bases). Germline CDR1 and CDR2: MNHEY and SVGAGI. The CDR3 extends over 15 amino acids. V lost 2 bases and J lost 5, with 15 bases in between.

This clonotype was seen ten or more times. V and J are TRBV12-3 or TRBV12-4 and TRBJ2-1; TRBD1 aligns across 10 bases. V lost 5 bases to trimming and J lost 5 bases; unmatched junction nucleotides: 6. This CDR3 has 15 residues. For the CDR3, the DNA is TGTGCCAGCAGTCCCGGGACAGGGGCCCACAATGAGCAGTTCTTC. Its translation: CASSPGTGAHNEQFF.

This clonotype was seen a handful of times. V usage is TRBV7-2 and J usage is TRBJ2-7, with D possibly matching TRBD2 (7 bases). This CDR3 region has 13 residues. Germline loops: CDR1 SGHTA, CDR2 FQGNSA. The germline V and J ends were trimmed by 5 bases and 7 bases, with 15 bases remaining between them. CDR3 in amino acids: CASSPGGAWEQYF. The CDR3 DNA reads as TGTGCCAGCAGCCCTGGGGGGGCCTGGGAGCAGTACTTC.

At least ten counts were recorded for this clonotype. The gene calls are TRBV12-3 or TRBV12-4 and TRBJ2-3; 11 nucleotides match TRBD2. This CDR3 has 14 residues. V lost 5 bases and J lost 6; bases outside the gene matches: 4. This chain's CDR3 is CASSPRTSGDTQYF. The CDR3 DNA is TGTGCCAGCAGTCCTCGGACTAGCGGGGATACGCAGTATTTT.

This rearrangement joins TRBV4-1 to TRBJ2-7; 12 bases map to TRBD2. The junction had 14 bases not matched to a gene; V was cut back by 4 bases and J by 1 base. This CDR3 region has 19 residues. Germline CDR1 and CDR2: MGHRA and YSYEKL. The CDR3 sequence: CASSLEELGTSGPSYEQYF. CDR3 nucleotide sequence: TGCGCCAGCAGCCTGGAGGAGCTTGGGACTAGCGGGCCGTCCTACGAGCAGTACTTC.

V usage is TRBV6-1 and J usage is TRBJ2-1; D possibly matches TRBD1 or TRBD2 (5 bases each). This CDR3 has 14 residues. The germline CDR1 and CDR2 sequences are MNHNS and SASEGT. Trimming took 5 bases from V and 6 from J, leaving 14 bases between them. The DNA of the CDR3 is TGTGCCAGCAGTCCTGCGAATGGGGGCAATGAGCAGTTCTTC. Residues: CASSPANGGNEQFF.

This chain's CDR3 is CASSLVSSNNAGELFF. The CDR3 bases are TGTGCCAGCAGCCTAGTGTCGAGCAATAACGCCGGGGAGCTGTTTTTT. This chain joins TRBV9 and TRBJ2-2; no reliable D call. The CDR3 is 16 residues long. Germline loops: CDR1 SGDLS, CDR2 YYNGEE. The germline V and J ends were trimmed by 4 bases and 6 bases, with 19 bases remaining between them. Full variable domain (outside the CDR3, taken from reference TRBV9 and TRBJ2-2): DSGVTQTPKHLITATGQRVTLRCSPRSGDLSVYWYQQSLDQGLQFLIQYYNGEERAKGNILERFSAQQFPDLHSELNLSSLELGDSALYFCASSLVSSNNAGELFFGEGSRLTVL.

This rearrangement joins TRBV20-1 to TRBJ1-1; weak D call: TRBD1 (5 bases). V lost 8 bases and J lost 5, with 12 bases in between. The CDR3 totals 11 residues. The germline V gene encodes CDR1 DFQATT and CDR2 SNEGSKA (reference sequence). CDR3 residues: CSFQGSTEAFF. The CDR3 bases are TGCAGTTTTCAGGGAAGTACTGAAGCTTTCTTT.

This clonotype was seen more than once but under ten times. The rearrangement joins TRBV20-1 to TRBJ1-5; TRBD1 matches 7 bases. This CDR3 spans 16 amino acids. The ends lost 2 bases at V and 5 bases at J; junction bases unmatched: 12. Per germline, CDR1 DFQATT and CDR2 SNEGSKA (reference sequence). The CDR3 DNA follows: TGCAGTGCTAGAAAACTTCTGACAGGGACCCATCAGCCCCAGCATTTT. It codes for CSARKLLTGTHQPQHF.

This chain joins TRBV5-1 and TRBJ2-2, with D possibly matching TRBD2 (5 bases). The CDR3 runs 13 residues. Trimming removed 4 bases at V and 7 bases at J, with 11 bases between. Germline V CDR1 and CDR2: SGHRS, YFSETQ. CDR3 DNA sequence: TGCGCCAGCAGCCCCCCCGGGGTCGGGGAGCTGTTTTTT. This gives the protein CASSPPGVGELFF.

The sample holds many counts of this clonotype. This chain joins TRBV7-2 and TRBJ2-4; 11 bases are shared with TRBD2. The CDR3 is 17 amino acids. Per the germline V gene, CDR1 is SGHTA and CDR2 is FQGNSA. V trimming: 1 base; J trimming: 6 bases; junction bases outside the gene matches: 8. CDR3 in amino acids: CASSLVPVAGGGNIQYF. The CDR3 DNA follows: TGTGCCAGCAGCTTAGTCCCAGTAGCGGGAGGGGGAAACATTCAGTACTTC.

This clonotype was detected a few times. The chain links TRBV28 to TRBJ2-2, with a possible D match to TRBD2 (6 bases). The germline V gene has CDR1 MDHEN and CDR2 SYDVKM. The CDR3 is 15 amino acids. The V and J ends lost 1 base and 5 bases respectively, with 11 bases between them. CDR3 coding DNA: TGTGCCAGCAGTTTATATGCAGGGAGGACCGGGGAGCTGTTTTTT. The encoded protein is CASSLYAGRTGELFF.

In this sample, this clonotype turned up many times. This sequence joins TRBV6-5 and TRBJ2-7, with 9 bases identical to TRBD1. After removal of 7 bases from V and 1 base from J, the junction contained 8 bases not matched to a gene. This CDR3 spans 15 amino acids. CDR1 is MNHEY and CDR2 is SVGAGI in the germline V gene. CDR3 sequence: CASKAGDRVSYEQYF. CDR3 nucleotides: TGTGCCAGCAAAGCAGGGGACAGGGTTTCCTACGAGCAGTACTTC.

This clonotype was found many times. The rearrangement uses TRBV7-6 and TRBJ2-5; TRBD2 matches at 12 bases. CDR3 length: 16 residues. Germline CDR1 and CDR2: SGHVS and FNYEAQ. V lost 4 bases and J lost 5; bases outside the gene matches: 8. Written as DNA, the CDR3 is TGTGCCAGCAGCTCCTCTAGCGGGAGGGCCGGGGAGACCCAGTACTTC. This sequence encodes CASSSSSGRAGETQYF.

The rearrangement uses TRBV27 and TRBJ2-7; D might be TRBD1 or TRBD2, each matching 7 bases. The CDR3 sequence is 16 residues long. V was pared by 6 bases and J by 3 bases, with 21 bases between. CDR1 is MNHEY, CDR2 SMNVEV, per germline (reference sequence). The CDR3 loop is CASRGTRAGGGYEQYF. For the CDR3, the DNA is TGTGCCAGCAGGGGAACTCGGGCAGGGGGGGGCTACGAGCAGTACTTC.

This clonotype has more than one count but fewer than ten. V and J are TRBV5-1 and TRBJ1-1, with unresolved D. The CDR3 spans 12 residues. Germline loops: CDR1 SGHRS, CDR2 YFSETQ. Trimming pared 3 bases from V and 8 bases from J, leaving 11 bases between. The CDR3 here is CASSSLNGEAFF. The CDR3 DNA is TGCGCCAGCAGCTCCTTGAACGGGGAAGCTTTCTTT.

The V and J genes are TRBV6-5 and TRBJ2-3, with no clear D. This CDR3 region has 15 residues. Germline V gene sequence: CDR1 MNHEY, CDR2 SVGAGI. The V end was cut by 4 bases, the J end by 1 base, with 12 bases between. DNA for the CDR3: TGTGCCAGCAGTTCCTACGCACTCGGCACAGATACGCAGTATTTT. Protein sequence: CASSSYALGTDTQYF.

This clonotype was picked up a small number of times. The chain carries TRBV30 and TRBJ2-2, with D uncertain. In germline, CDR1 is GTSNPN, CDR2 SVGIG (reference sequence). The V and J ends lost 7 bases and 7 bases respectively, with 7 bases between them. CDR3 length: 10 amino acids. The CDR3 sequence is CALQVGELFF. The CDR3 DNA follows: TGTGCCTTACAAGTCGGGGAGCTGTTTTTT. The full variable domain, its missing parts supplied by reference TRBV30 and TRBJ2-2, is SQTIHQWPATLVQPVGSPLSLECTVEGTSNPNLYWYRQAAGRGLQLLFYSVGIGQISSEVPQNLSASRPQDRQFILSSKKLLLSDSGFYLCALQVGELFFGEGSRLTVL.